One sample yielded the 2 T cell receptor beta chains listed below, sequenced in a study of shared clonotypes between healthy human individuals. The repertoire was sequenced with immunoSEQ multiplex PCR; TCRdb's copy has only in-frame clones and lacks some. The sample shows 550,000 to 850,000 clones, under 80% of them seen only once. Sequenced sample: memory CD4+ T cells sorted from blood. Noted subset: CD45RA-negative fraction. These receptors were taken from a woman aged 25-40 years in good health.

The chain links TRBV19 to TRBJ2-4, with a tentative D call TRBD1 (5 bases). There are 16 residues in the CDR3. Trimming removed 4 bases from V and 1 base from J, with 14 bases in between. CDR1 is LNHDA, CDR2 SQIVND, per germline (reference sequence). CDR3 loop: CASSTSQKGAKNIQYF. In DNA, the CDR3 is TGTGCCAGTAGTACCTCCCAAAAGGGGGCCAAAAACATTCAGTACTTC.

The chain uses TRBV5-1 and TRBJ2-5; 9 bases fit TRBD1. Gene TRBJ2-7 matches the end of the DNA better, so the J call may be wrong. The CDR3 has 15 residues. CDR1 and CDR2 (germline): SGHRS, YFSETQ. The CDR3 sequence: CASSWGDRDSYEQYF. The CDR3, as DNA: TGCGCCAGCAGCTGGGGGGACAGGGATTCCTACGAGCAGTACTTC.